This TCR beta chain was documented in a study of blood T cell repertoires in COVID-19. Original analysis: For nucleated cells, counts were estimated from reference gene primer amplification. Generated by immunoSEQ multiplex PCR, the TCRdb table keeps only in-frame clones and is missing some. For V, J and clone size, that table is used; D and trimming come from the DNA. The sample lists 150,000 to 200,000 clones, about 91% occurring once. This CDR3 spans 15 amino acids. CDR1 MGHRA and CDR2 YSYEKL come from the germline V gene. The V and J ends lost 5 bases and 6 bases, in that order; junction bases with no gene match: 9.

This chain connects TRBV4-1 to TRBJ2-7; 11 bases agree with TRBD2. Sequenced input: PBMCs or T cells enriched from blood (not recorded which). The clonotype was recovered from a young woman who had recovered from COVID-19. CDR3 loop: CASSSLAGGRGEQYF. The CDR3 DNA reads TGCGCCAGCAGCTCCCTAGCGGGAGGTCGAGGCGAGCAGTACTTC.